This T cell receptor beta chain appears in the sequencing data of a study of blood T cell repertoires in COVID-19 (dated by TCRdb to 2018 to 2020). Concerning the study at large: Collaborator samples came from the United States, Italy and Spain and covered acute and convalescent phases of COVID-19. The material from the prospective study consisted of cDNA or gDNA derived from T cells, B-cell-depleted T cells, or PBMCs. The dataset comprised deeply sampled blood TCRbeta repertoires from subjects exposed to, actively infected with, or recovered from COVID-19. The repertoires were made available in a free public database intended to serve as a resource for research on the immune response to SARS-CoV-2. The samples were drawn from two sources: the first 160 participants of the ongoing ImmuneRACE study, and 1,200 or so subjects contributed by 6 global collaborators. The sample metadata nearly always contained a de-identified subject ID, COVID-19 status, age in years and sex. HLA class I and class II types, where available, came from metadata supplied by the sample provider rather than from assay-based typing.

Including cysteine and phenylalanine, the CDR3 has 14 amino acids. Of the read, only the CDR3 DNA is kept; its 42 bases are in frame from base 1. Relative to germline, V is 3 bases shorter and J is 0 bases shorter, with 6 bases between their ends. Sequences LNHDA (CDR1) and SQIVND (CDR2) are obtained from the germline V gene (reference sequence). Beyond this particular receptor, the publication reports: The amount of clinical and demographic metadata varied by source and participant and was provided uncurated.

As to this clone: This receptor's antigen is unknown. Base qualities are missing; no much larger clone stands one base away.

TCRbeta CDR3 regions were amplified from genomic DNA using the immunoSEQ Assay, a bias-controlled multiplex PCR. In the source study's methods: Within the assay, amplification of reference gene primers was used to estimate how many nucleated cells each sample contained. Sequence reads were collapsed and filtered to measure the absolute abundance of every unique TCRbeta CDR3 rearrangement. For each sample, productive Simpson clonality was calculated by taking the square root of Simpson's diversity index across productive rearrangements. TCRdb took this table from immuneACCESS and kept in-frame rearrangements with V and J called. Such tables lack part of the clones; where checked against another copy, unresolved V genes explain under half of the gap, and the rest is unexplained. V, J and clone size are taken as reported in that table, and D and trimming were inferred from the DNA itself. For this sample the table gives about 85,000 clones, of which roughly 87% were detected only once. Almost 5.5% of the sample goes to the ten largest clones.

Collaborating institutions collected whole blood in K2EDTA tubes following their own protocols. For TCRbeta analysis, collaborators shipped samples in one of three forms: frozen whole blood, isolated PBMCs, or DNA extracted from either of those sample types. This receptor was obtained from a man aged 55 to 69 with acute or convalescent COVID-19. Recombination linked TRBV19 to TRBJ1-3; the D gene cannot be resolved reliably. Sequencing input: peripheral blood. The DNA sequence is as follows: TGTGCCAGTAGTATTGGAGCCTCTGGAAACACCATATATTTT. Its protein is CASSIGASGNTIYF.